This T cell receptor beta chain was observed in a study of cytomegalovirus exposure and HLA in healthy donors. V lost 0 bases and J 0 bases, leaving 7 bases between the germline ends. Looked up from germline, CDR1 is SGHDT and CDR2 is YYEEEE. This CDR3 is built from 14 residues. The donors (healthy individuals) were bone marrow donors. The donors, nominally healthy at sampling, likely had unrecorded immune exposures. This PCR relied on a set of 60 Vbeta primers and 13 Jbeta primers. TCRdb's copy holds only in-frame clones and misses some; the assay was immunoSEQ multiplex PCR. The data show about 190,000 clones, approximately 81% seen once.

The source of this sequence is a woman aged 18-29 years in good health and CMV-seropositive. The sample comprised PBMCs. The rearrangement links TRBV5-6 to TRBJ2-7; no reliable D call. The CDR3 nucleotides read TGTGCCAGCAGCTTGGGACAAAGCTCCTACGAGCAGTACTTC. The encoded protein is CASSLGQSSYEQYF. Full variable domain (outside the CDR3, taken from reference TRBV5-6 and TRBJ2-7): DAGVTQSPTHLIKTRGQQVTLRCSPKSGHDTVSWYQQALGQGPQFIFQYYEEEERQRGNFPDRFSGHQFPNYSSELNVNALLLGDSALYLCASSLGQSSYEQYFGPGTRLTVT.